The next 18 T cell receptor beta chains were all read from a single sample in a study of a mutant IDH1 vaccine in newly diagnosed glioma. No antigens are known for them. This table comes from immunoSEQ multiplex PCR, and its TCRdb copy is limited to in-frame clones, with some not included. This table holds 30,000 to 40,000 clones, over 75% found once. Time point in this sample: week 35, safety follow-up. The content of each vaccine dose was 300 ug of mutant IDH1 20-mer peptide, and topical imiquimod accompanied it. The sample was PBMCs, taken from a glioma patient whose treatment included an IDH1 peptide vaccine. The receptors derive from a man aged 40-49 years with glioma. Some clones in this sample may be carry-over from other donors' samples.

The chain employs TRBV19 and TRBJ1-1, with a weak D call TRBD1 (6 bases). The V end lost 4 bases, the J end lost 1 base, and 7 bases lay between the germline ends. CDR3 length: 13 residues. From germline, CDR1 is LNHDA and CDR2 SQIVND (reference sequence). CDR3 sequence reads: CASSRTANTEAFF. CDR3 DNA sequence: TGTGCCAGTAGTAGGACAGCGAACACTGAAGCTTTCTTT.

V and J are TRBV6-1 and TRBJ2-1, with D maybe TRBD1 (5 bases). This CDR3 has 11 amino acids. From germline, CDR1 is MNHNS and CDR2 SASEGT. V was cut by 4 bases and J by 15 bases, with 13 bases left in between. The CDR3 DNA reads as TGTGCCAGCAGTGCCACCAGGGAAGTGTTCTTC. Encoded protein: CASSATREVFF.

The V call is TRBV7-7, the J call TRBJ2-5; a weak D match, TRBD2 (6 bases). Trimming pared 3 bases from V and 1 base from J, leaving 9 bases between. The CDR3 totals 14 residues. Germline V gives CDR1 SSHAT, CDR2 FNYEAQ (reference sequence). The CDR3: CASSLRGSQETQYF. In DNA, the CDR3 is TGTGCCAGCAGCTTGCGGGGCAGCCAAGAGACCCAGTACTTC.

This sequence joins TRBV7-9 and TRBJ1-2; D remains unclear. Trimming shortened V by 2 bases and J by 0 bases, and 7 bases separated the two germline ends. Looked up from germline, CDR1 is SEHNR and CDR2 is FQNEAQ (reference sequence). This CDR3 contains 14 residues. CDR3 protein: CASSLTPSNYGYTF. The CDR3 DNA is TGTGCCAGCAGCTTAACCCCCTCTAACTATGGCTACACCTTC. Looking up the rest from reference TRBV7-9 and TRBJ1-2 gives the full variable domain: DTGVSQNPRHKITKRGQNVTFRCDPISEHNRLYWYRQTLGQGPEFLTYFQNEAQLEKSRLLSDRFSAERPKGSFSTLEIQRTEQGDSAMYLCASSLTPSNYGYTFGSGTRLTVV.

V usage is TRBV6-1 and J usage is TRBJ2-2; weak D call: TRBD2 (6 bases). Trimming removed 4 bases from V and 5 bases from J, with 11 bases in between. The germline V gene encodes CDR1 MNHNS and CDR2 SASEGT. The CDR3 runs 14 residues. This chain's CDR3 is CASSGSGVTGELFF. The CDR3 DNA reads TGTGCCAGCAGTGGGTCGGGGGTGACCGGGGAGCTGTTTTTT.

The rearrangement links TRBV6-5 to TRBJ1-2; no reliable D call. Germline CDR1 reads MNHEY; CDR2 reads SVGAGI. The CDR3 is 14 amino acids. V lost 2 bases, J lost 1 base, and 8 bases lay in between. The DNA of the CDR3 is TGTGCCAGCAGTTACCTTACAAATAACTATGGCTACACCTTC. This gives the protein CASSYLTNNYGYTF.

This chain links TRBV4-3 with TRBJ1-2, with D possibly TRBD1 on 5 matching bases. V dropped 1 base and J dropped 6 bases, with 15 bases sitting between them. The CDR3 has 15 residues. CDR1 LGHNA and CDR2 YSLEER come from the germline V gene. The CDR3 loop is CASSQVPPRGHGYTF. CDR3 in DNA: TGCGCCAGCAGCCAAGTACCTCCTCGGGGACATGGCTACACCTTC.

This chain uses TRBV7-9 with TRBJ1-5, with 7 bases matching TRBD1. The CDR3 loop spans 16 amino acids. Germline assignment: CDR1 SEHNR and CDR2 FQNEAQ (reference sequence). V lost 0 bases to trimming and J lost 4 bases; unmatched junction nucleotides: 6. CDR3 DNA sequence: TGTGCCAGCAGCTTAGCCGGCCAGGGGGAGAATCAGCCCCAGCATTTT. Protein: CASSLAGQGENQPQHF.

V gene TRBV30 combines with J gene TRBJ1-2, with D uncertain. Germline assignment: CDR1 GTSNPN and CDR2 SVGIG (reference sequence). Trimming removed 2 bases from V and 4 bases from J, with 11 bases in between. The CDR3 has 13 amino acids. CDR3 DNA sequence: TGTGCCTGGAGTAACGGAGGGATCTATGGCTACACCTTC. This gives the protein CAWSNGGIYGYTF.

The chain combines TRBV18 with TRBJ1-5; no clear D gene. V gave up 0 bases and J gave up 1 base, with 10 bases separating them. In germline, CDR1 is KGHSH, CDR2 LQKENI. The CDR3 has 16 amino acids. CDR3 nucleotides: TGTGCCAGCTCACCACCGTTATTGGGGAGCAATCAGCCCCAGCATTTT. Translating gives CASSPPLLGSNQPQHF.

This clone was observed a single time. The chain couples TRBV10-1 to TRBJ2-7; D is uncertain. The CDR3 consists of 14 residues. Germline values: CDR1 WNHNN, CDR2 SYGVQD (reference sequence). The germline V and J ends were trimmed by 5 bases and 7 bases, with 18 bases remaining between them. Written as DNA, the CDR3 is TGCGCCAGCAGTTCCAGCCCTTCGTCTGGGGAGCAGTACTTC. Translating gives CASSSSPSSGEQYF.

CDR3: CASSPEGRGWDGYTF. Here the CDR3 DNA reads TGCGCCAGCAGCCCCGAAGGACGGGGATGGGATGGCTACACCTTC. This chain uses TRBV4-3 with TRBJ1-2; no clear D gene. Germline V gene sequence: CDR1 LGHNA, CDR2 YSLEER. Deletions cut 4 bases from V and 6 bases from J, with 18 bases between. CDR3 length: 15 amino acids.

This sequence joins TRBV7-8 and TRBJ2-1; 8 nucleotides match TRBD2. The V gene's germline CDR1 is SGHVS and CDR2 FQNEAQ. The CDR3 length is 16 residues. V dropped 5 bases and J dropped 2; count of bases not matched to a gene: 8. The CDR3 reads CASSNGGTRAYNEQFF. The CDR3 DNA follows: TGTGCCAGCAGCAACGGCGGGACTAGGGCCTACAATGAGCAGTTCTTC. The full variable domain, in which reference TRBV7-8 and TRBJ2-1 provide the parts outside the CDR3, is GAGVSQSPRYKVAKRGQDVALRCDPISGHVSLFWYQQALGQGPEFLTYFQNEAQLDKSGLPSDRFFAERPEGSVSTLKIQRTQQEDSAVYLCASSNGGTRAYNEQFFGPGTRLTVL.

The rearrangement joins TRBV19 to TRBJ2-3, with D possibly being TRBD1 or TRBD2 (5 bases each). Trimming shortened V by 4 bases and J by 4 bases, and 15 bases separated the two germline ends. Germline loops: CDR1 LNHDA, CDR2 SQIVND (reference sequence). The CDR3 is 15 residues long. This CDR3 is CASSTRLGRADTQYF. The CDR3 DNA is TGTGCCAGTAGTACCAGACTGGGGCGGGCAGATACGCAGTATTTT.

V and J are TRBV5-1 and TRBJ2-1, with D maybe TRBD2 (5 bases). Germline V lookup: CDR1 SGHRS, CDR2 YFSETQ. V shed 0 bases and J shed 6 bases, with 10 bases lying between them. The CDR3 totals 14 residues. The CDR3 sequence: CASSLGTASNEQFF. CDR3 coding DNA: TGCGCCAGCAGCTTGGGGACTGCCTCCAATGAGCAGTTCTTC.

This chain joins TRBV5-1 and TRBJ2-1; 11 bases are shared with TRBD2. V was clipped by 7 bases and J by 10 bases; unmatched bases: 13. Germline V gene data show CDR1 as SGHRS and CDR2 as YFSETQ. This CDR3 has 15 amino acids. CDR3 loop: CASRGASGGSWEQFF. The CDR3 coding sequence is TGCGCCAGCCGCGGCGCTAGCGGGGGGTCTTGGGAGCAGTTCTTC.

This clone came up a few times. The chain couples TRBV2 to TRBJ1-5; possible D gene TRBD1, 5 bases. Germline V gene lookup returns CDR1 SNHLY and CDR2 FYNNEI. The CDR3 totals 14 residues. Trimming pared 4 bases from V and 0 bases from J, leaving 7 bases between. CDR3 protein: CASSGQYSNQPQHF. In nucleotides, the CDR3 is TGTGCCAGCAGTGGACAGTATAGCAATCAGCCCCAGCATTTT.

The CDR3: CASSPSSGTPGNTIYF. The CDR3 region has the DNA TGTGCCAGCAGTCCCTCATCCGGGACACCCGGAAACACCATATATTTT. J is TRBJ1-3 and V is TRBV25-1; a possible D gene is TRBD1 (6 bases). CDR3 length: 16 amino acids. Germline assignment: CDR1 MGHDK and CDR2 SYGVNS. Trimming cost V 5 bases and J 4 bases, with 18 bases left between them.